This T cell receptor beta chain originates from a study of control samples from healthy donors and cancer patients. V lost 3 bases and J lost 5, with 10 bases in between. The CDR3 totals 14 residues. CDR1 is MDHEN and CDR2 is SYDVKM in the germline V gene. The protocol was immunoSEQ multiplex PCR, while the TCRdb copy is restricted to in-frame clones and leaves out a portion. The sample consists of 150,000 or so clones, roughly 93% of them appearing once. This receptor was obtained from a man aged 18 to 29 in good health. Sample: blood. The chain is built from TRBV28 and TRBJ2-2; no definite D call. The CDR3 DNA reads TGTGCCAGCAGTTTGGACGGAGAAACCGGGGAGCTGTTTTTT. It yields the protein CASSLDGETGELFF.